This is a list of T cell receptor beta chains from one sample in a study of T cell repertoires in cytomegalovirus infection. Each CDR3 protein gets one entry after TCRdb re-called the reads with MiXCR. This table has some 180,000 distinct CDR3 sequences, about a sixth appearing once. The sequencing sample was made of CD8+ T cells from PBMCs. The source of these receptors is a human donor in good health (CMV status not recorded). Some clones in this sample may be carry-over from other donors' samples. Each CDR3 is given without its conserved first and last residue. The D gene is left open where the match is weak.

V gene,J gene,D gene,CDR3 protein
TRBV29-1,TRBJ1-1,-,SVDSGILNTEAF
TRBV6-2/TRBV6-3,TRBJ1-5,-,ASSYGYRAQGRPQH
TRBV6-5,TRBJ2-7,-,ASTPTGSGAYEQY
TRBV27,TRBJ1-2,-,ASSLSPSPLGGYT
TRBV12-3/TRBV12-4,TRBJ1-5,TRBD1,ASRGQGRNQPQH
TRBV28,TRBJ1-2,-,ASSFRDNYGYT
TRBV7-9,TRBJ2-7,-,ASSLGGQTYEQY
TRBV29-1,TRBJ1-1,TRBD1,SVERRGEAF
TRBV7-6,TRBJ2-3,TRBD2,VVLAGESTDTQY
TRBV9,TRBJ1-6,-,ASSEQGYSPLH
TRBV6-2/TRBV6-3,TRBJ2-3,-,ASSYIPPGTDLS
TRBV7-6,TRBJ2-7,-,ASSLADGEQY
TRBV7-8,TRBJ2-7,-,ASSPSQGRFHEQY
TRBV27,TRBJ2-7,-,ASRTGYISYEQY
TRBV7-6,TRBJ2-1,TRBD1,ASSLGQIYNEQF
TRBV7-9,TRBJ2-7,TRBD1,ASSLGPGTGGRNSYEQY
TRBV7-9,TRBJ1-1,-,ASSSNSGGSGTEAF
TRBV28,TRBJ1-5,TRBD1,ASSLRQGGNQPQH
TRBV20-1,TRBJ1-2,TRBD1,SQQGAHGYT
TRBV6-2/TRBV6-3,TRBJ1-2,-,ASSPRAEPYGYT
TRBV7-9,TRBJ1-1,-,ASSLAQGEAF
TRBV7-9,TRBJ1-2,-,ASSLDGLIYGYT
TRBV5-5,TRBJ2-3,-,ASTADTQY
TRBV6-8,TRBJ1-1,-,ATIGSANTEAF
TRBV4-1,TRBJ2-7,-,ASSQGGGGRDTYEQY
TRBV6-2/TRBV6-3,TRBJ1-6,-,ASSPRDPNSPLH
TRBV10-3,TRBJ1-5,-,AISEGQSPYSNQPQH
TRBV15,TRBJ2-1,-,ATSRRGNEQF
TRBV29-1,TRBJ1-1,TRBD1,SVADRAPEAF
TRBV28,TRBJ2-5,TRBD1,ASSLALTTGEETQY
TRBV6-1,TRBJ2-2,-,ASTSGPATGELF
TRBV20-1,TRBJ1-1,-,SAELGLPNTEAF
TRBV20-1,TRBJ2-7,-,SAGSQRQSSNEQY
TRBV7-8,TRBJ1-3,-,ASRDGGSGNTIY
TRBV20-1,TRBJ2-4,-,SASSGDEAKNSQY
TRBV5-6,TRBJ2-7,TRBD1,ASSTDRGVKREQY